The 3 T cell receptor beta chains presented below share a single source sample, sequenced in a study of T cell repertoires in cytomegalovirus infection. From the reads, TCRdb called clonotypes with MiXCR, one entry per CDR3 protein. The data hold some 700,000 distinct CDR3 sequences, with less than 40% observed a single time. Sequencing input: PBMCs. These receptors were obtained from a human donor in good health (CMV status not recorded). Some clones in this sample may be carry-over from other donors' samples.

The V and J genes are TRBV20-1 and TRBJ2-7; 12 bases are shared with TRBD2. V was pared by 5 bases and J by 4 bases, with 6 bases of the junction left unmatched. The CDR3 spans 14 residues. The germline CDR1 and CDR2 sequences are DFQATT and SNEGSKA (reference sequence). The CDR3 here is CSAERGLAGYEQYF. CDR3 in DNA: TGCAGTGCTGAACGAGGACTAGCGGGGTACGAGCAGTACTTC.

V usage is TRBV27 and J usage is TRBJ1-5; D gene unclear. Trimming left V 1 base short and J 5 bases short, with 12 bases between. This CDR3 has 15 residues. CDR1 and CDR2 (germline): MNHEY, SMNVEV (reference sequence). CDR3 amino acids: CASSLWAGTDQPQHF. DNA of the CDR3: TGTGCCAGCAGTTTATGGGCAGGAACCGATCAGCCCCAGCATTTT.

In regard to this clonotype: Compared with germline, one end of the junction differs, possibly owing to a read error. The gene calls are TRBV7-9 and TRBJ2-7; 8 bases align to TRBD1. This CDR3 is 16 amino acids long. Germline loops: CDR1 SEHNR, CDR2 FQNEAQ (reference sequence). This chain's CDR3 is CTSSLDPGQGRREQYF. The CDR3 DNA reads TGTACCAGCAGCCTCGATCCAGGACAGGGCCGGCGCGAGCAGTACTTC.